The 27 T cell receptor beta chains below were found in one sample sequenced in a study of cytomegalovirus exposure and HLA in healthy donors. The PCR was carried out with 60 Vbeta primers and 13 Jbeta primers. Clones were sequenced by immunoSEQ multiplex PCR, and TCRdb holds only the in-frame ones, with some missing. The sample yields about 150,000 clones, 61% seen once. Sample: PBMCs. The receptor source for this set is a male donor in good health and CMV-seronegative.

The chain uses TRBV5-8 and TRBJ2-2; D is perhaps TRBD1 (6 bases). This CDR3 contains 16 residues. In germline, CDR1 is SGHTS, CDR2 YDEGEE. V lost 4 bases and J 5 bases, leaving 18 bases between the germline ends. CDR3 nucleotide sequence: TGTGCCAGCAGCAAGGAGACAGGCTCTGGAACCGGGGAGCTGTTTTTT. It is translated as CASSKETGSGTGELFF.

About this clone itself: The conserved phenylalanine or tryptophan is not found at the CDR3 terminus, so this likely reflects a read error. The DNA is left out, because the CDR3 cannot be placed on it with certainty; the CDR3 is given as TCRdb lists it. V gene TRBV9 combines with J gene TRBJ1-5; no check of the table's D call, TRBD1, against the DNA was made. From germline, CDR1 is SGDLS and CDR2 YYNGEE. 10 amino acids form the CDR3, both terminal residues included. The CDR3 is CASSVEWSGC.

This clone came up a few times. The chain uses TRBV23-1 and TRBJ1-2, with D maybe TRBD1 (5 bases). TRBV23-1 carries the ORF label, with uncertain function. The CDR3 extends over 12 amino acids. Trimming left V 4 bases short and J 6 bases short, with 9 bases between. CDR3 loop: CASSPPGDGYTF. In nucleotides, the CDR3 is TGCGCCAGCAGTCCTCCGGGGGATGGCTACACCTTC.

The chain couples TRBV6-5 to TRBJ1-2, with D hard to call. V lost 6 bases to trimming and J lost 8 bases, with 13 bases between them. The length of the CDR3 is 12 residues. Germline V CDR1 and CDR2: MNHEY, SVGAGI. CDR3 nucleotides: TGTGCCAGCAGCAATGGACTGAAAGGCTACACCTTC. Translated, it gives CASSNGLKGYTF.

Only a few counts were recorded for this clone. The chain employs TRBV29-1 and TRBJ1-4; 7 bases map to TRBD1. From germline, CDR1 is SQVTM and CDR2 ANQGSEA. Trimming removed 5 bases from V and 0 bases from J; junction bases left unmatched: 6. The CDR3 spans 15 residues. The CDR3 region is CSVRETGTTNEKLFF. The CDR3 DNA sequence: TGCAGCGTTCGCGAGACAGGGACAACTAATGAAAAACTGTTTTTT.

The chain has TRBV7-6 and TRBJ2-2; the match to TRBD1 covers 8 bases. The length of the CDR3 is 17 residues. CDR1 and CDR2 (germline): SGHVS, FNYEAQ. The trim removed 2 bases at V and 1 base at J, leaving 6 bases unmatched. The CDR3 region is CASSLRPGQENTGELFF. The CDR3 DNA reads TGTGCCAGCAGCTTACGACCGGGACAGGAGAACACCGGGGAGCTGTTTTTT.

The chain carries TRBV27 and TRBJ2-2; 12 bases line up with TRBD2. The CDR3 runs 14 residues. The germline gives CDR1 MNHEY, CDR2 SMNVEV (reference sequence). The V and J ends lost 8 bases and 6 bases, in that order; junction bases with no gene match: 4. This CDR3 reads CASGLAGLAGELFF. In DNA, the CDR3 is TGTGCCAGCGGACTAGCGGGGTTAGCCGGGGAGCTGTTTTTT.

For the CDR3, the DNA is TGCAGCGTTGAAGATGGGCAGTACGAGCAGTACTTC. The encoded protein is CSVEDGQYEQYF. This chain joins TRBV29-1 and TRBJ2-7, with no clear D. This CDR3 has 12 residues. V lost 0 bases, J lost 4 bases, and 7 bases lay in between. CDR1 and CDR2 from the germline V gene are SQVTM and ANQGSEA.

The V and J genes are TRBV25-1 and TRBJ1-1; 10 nucleotides align to TRBD1. The CDR3 spans 15 residues. Germline V gene sequence: CDR1 MGHDK, CDR2 SYGVNS. V was pared by 7 bases and J by 5 bases, with 10 bases of the junction left unmatched. CDR3 protein: CASTPSDRGRTEAFF. As DNA, the CDR3 is TGTGCCAGCACCCCCAGCGACAGGGGGCGTACTGAAGCTTTCTTT.

In its sample, this clone was seen a few times. The V and J genes are TRBV19 and TRBJ1-2; tentative D call: TRBD1 (5 bases). CDR3 size: 14 residues. V was cut by 7 bases and J by 7 bases, with 19 bases left in between. CDR1 and CDR2 from the germline V gene are LNHDA and SQIVND (reference sequence). DNA for the CDR3: TGTGCCAGTACCCCTTGGAACCGCGGGGGTGGCTACACCTTC. As protein: CASTPWNRGGGYTF.

This clone came up once. As DNA, the CDR3 is TGTGCCAGCAGCTTATTGGGACAGGGGGCTCAGGATGGCTACACCTTC. Translated: CASSLLGQGAQDGYTF. V usage is TRBV7-3 and J usage is TRBJ1-2, with 12 bases that match TRBD1. The CDR3 totals 16 residues. Germline CDR1 and CDR2: SGHTA and FQGTGA. The V segment lost 2 bases and the J segment 6 bases; nucleotides outside the gene matches: 7.

This clone is a singleton in its sample. This chain joins TRBV27 and TRBJ2-2; no reliable D call. V lost 0 bases and J 5 bases, leaving 10 bases between the germline ends. The CDR3 has 15 amino acids. From germline, CDR1 is MNHEY and CDR2 SMNVEV (reference sequence). The CDR3 nucleotides are TGTGCCAGCAGTTTATCCCACCCTCGGACCGGGGAGCTGTTTTTT. It yields the protein CASSLSHPRTGELFF.

The chain has TRBV7-9 and TRBJ2-5; D is undetermined. The germline V gene encodes CDR1 SEHNR and CDR2 FQNEAQ (reference sequence). The CDR3 extends over 11 amino acids. Between the trimmed V and J ends, which lost 3 bases and 5 bases, there was a span of 4 bases. The CDR3 DNA is TGTGCCAGCAGCTTTAGCGAGACCCAGTACTTC. Amino acids: CASSFSETQYF. The full variable domain, its missing parts supplied by reference TRBV7-9 and TRBJ2-5, is DTGVSQNPRHKITKRGQNVTFRCDPISEHNRLYWYRQTLGQGPEFLTYFQNEAQLEKSRLLSDRFSAERPKGSFSTLEIQRTEQGDSAMYLCASSFSETQYFGPGTRLLVL.

V usage is TRBV2 and J usage is TRBJ1-4; the D is unclear. The CDR3 consists of 17 residues. Trimming took 7 bases from V and 2 from J, leaving 20 bases between them. Germline V gene sequence: CDR1 SNHLY, CDR2 FYNNEI. This chain's CDR3 is CASNARKVWPTNEKLFF. The CDR3 DNA sequence: TGTGCCAGCAACGCCAGGAAGGTCTGGCCGACTAATGAAAAACTGTTTTTT.

The V and J genes are TRBV15 and TRBJ1-6; D not certain. The CDR3 spans 15 residues. Germline CDR1 reads LNHNV; CDR2 reads YYDKDF (reference sequence). V was cut by 0 bases and J by 6 bases, with 9 bases left in between. The CDR3 nucleotides are TGTGCCACCAGCAGAGATCCCAACAGTAATTCACCCCTCCACTTT. Translation: CATSRDPNSNSPLHF.

Written as DNA, the CDR3 is TGTGCCAGCAGCCGGGACACACCAAATTCACCCCTCCACTTT. It specifies CASSRDTPNSPLHF. This chain connects TRBV11-2 to TRBJ1-6, with D perhaps TRBD1 (6 bases). The CDR3 extends over 14 amino acids. Looked up from germline, CDR1 is SGHAT and CDR2 is FQNNGV. With 5 bases removed from V and 7 bases from J, the gap between germline ends came to 12 bases.

The rearrangement links TRBV5-1 to TRBJ2-3; tentative D call: TRBD2 (6 bases). This CDR3 region has 13 residues. The germline gives CDR1 SGHRS, CDR2 YFSETQ. V was shortened by 4 bases and J by 1 base, with 7 bases between the two germline ends. The CDR3 coding sequence is TGCGCCAGCAGCCCGGGGGGCACAGATACGCAGTATTTT. Translation gives CASSPGGTDTQYF.

This chain uses TRBV6-5 with TRBJ1-6, with TRBD1 matching over 8 bases. V was pared by 2 bases and J by 7 bases, with 4 bases of the junction left unmatched. Germline assignment: CDR1 MNHEY and CDR2 SVGAGI. CDR3 length equals 15 residues. CDR3 nucleotides: TGTGCCAGCAGTTACGGGACAGGCCAGAATTCACCCCTCCACTTT. Translated, it gives CASSYGTGQNSPLHF.

A remark on this clone: Other DNA sequences from this sample encode an identical CDR3 as well. The chain carries TRBV5-1 and TRBJ1-1; 8 bases align to TRBD1. Looked up from germline, CDR1 is SGHRS and CDR2 is YFSETQ. The CDR3 is made up of 14 amino acids. Trimming cost V 3 bases and J 4 bases; bases outside gene matches: 5. Written as DNA, the CDR3 is TGCGCCAGCAGCTCCCAAACAGGGGGCACTGAAGCTTTCTTT. It codes for CASSSQTGGTEAFF.

This chain connects TRBV30 to TRBJ2-5; the D gene is possibly TRBD1 (8 bases). This CDR3 contains 12 residues. Germline V gene lookup returns CDR1 GTSNPN and CDR2 SVGIG (reference sequence). V dropped 5 bases and J dropped 6 bases, with 13 bases sitting between them. The CDR3, as DNA: TGTGCCTGGGGACAGGGAGGGAAGACCCAGTACTTC. Translating it yields CAWGQGGKTQYF.

This chain uses TRBV5-1 with TRBJ2-2; possibly TRBD1 for D (6 bases). Trimming cost V 6 bases and J 0 bases, with 12 bases left between them. CDR3 length: 15 amino acids. In germline, CDR1 is SGHRS, CDR2 YFSETQ. The CDR3: CASKTGTPNTGELFF. The CDR3 DNA is TGCGCCAGCAAAACCGGGACACCGAACACCGGGGAGCTGTTTTTT.

V and J are TRBV4-1 and TRBJ2-3; 14 nucleotides agree with TRBD2. Germline V gene data show CDR1 as MGHRA and CDR2 as YSYEKL. The CDR3 is made up of 16 amino acids. Trimming at V came to 0 bases and at J to 5 bases, leaving 1 base not matched to a gene. The CDR3 reads CASSQEGTSGGDTQYF. CDR3 nucleotide sequence: TGCGCCAGCAGCCAAGAGGGGACTAGCGGGGGAGATACGCAGTATTTT.

The chain joins TRBV5-1 to TRBJ1-3; D possibly corresponds to TRBD1 (6 bases). Germline V gene lookup returns CDR1 SGHRS and CDR2 YFSETQ. The CDR3 runs to 16 residues. V lost 3 bases to trimming and J lost 0 bases, with 13 bases between them. The CDR3 loop reads CASSWDSTGSGNTIYF. Here the CDR3 DNA reads TGCGCCAGCAGCTGGGATTCGACAGGCTCTGGAAACACCATATATTTT.

The J gene is TRBJ2-3, the V gene TRBV4-3; 14 bases line up with TRBD2. The germline V gene encodes CDR1 LGHNA and CDR2 YSLEER. J gave up 2 bases and V 5 bases, and 3 bases lay outside the gene matches. CDR3 length: 16 amino acids. CDR3 sequence: CASSAGLAGVTDTQYF. In DNA form, the CDR3 reads TGCGCCAGCAGCGCGGGACTAGCGGGGGTCACAGATACGCAGTATTTT.

Comments on this clone: One end of the junction is discordant with germline, which a read error may explain. The V gene is TRBV6-1, the J gene TRBJ1-2, with 12 bases lining up with TRBD1. The CDR3 has 14 residues. Germline V gene sequence: CDR1 MNHNS, CDR2 SASEGT. The CDR3 nucleotides are TGTGCCAGCGGGGACAGGGGGCTTTACTATGGCTACCCCTTC. Protein: CASGDRGLYYGYPF.

The chain employs TRBV7-6 and TRBJ2-2, with D possibly matching TRBD2 (6 bases). The CDR3 length is 18 residues. Germline values: CDR1 SGHVS, CDR2 FNYEAQ. V was clipped by 2 bases and J by 5 bases, with 21 bases between them. The CDR3 sequence is CASSLLTGRSVSTGELFF. The DNA for the CDR3 is TGTGCCAGCAGCTTACTCACGGGGAGGAGTGTCTCAACCGGGGAGCTGTTTTTT. Full variable domain (missing parts from reference TRBV7-6 and TRBJ2-2): GAGVSQSPRYKVTKRGQDVALRCDPISGHVSLYWYRQALGQGPEFLTYFNYEAQQDKSGLPNDRFSAERPEGSISTLTIQRTEQRDSAMYRCASSLLTGRSVSTGELFFGEGSRLTVL.

This chain joins TRBV30 and TRBJ1-4, with D possibly TRBD1 on 6 matching bases. Per the germline V gene, CDR1 is GTSNPN and CDR2 is SVGIG (reference sequence). Trimming stripped 5 bases from V and 7 bases from J, with 14 bases between. The CDR3 is 13 amino acids. The CDR3: CAWATGIREKLFF. The CDR3 DNA reads TGTGCCTGGGCCACAGGGATTCGTGAAAAACTGTTTTTT.